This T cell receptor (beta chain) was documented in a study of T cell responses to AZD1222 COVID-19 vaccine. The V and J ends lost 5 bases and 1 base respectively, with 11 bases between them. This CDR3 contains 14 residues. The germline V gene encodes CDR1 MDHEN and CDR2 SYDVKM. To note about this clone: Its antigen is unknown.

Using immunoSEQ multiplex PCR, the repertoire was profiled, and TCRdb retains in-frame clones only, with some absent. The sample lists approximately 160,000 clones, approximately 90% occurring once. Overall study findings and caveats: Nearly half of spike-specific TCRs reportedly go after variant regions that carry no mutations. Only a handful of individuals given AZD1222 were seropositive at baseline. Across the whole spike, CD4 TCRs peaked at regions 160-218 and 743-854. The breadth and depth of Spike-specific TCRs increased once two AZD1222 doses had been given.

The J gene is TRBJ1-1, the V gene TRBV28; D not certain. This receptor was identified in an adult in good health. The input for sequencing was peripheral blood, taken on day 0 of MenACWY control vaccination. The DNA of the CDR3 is TGTGCCAGCAGTCCCCGGATGGGGAACACTGAAGCTTTCTTT. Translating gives CASSPRMGNTEAFF.